This T cell receptor beta chain appears in the sequencing data of a study of blood T cell repertoires in COVID-19. Study-wide context: Collection of acute and convalescent COVID-19 samples took place in the United States, Italy and Spain.

Original methodology: Amplification from reference gene primers served as the basis for estimated nucleated cell counts. Here immunoSEQ multiplex PCR was the method, and the copy in TCRdb shows in-frame clones only, minus some. The DNA was the basis for D and trimming; V, J and clone size are from that table. The sample holds over 150,000 clones, more than 75% seen once. V was pared by 0 bases and J by 7 bases, with 1 base of the junction left unmatched. The CDR3 consists of 13 residues. Germline V CDR1 and CDR2: SGHTA, FQGNSA. The J gene is TRBJ2-5, the V gene TRBV7-2, with TRBD1 matching 8 bases. The sequence was collected from a young woman who had recovered from COVID-19. Specimen: peripheral blood. This chain's CDR3 is CASSLAQGATQYF. CDR3 sequence (DNA): TGTGCCAGCAGCTTAGCGCAGGGGGCGACCCAGTACTTC.